This T cell receptor beta chain was identified in a study of technical replicates of blood from a few donors. Repertoires were generated with immunoSEQ multiplex PCR, while TCRdb's copy carries only in-frame clones and drops some. The sample holds approximately 87,000 clones; about 95% are singletons and the top ten take roughly 0.33%. The sequenced material came from T cells isolated from PBMCs. This clonotype was obtained from a human donor in good health.

This CDR3 reads CASSLAVGGDISYNEQFF. The CDR3 DNA reads as TGTGCCAGCAGCTTAGCTGTGGGGGGGGACATTTCCTACAATGAGCAGTTCTTC. The rearrangement uses TRBV7-9 and TRBJ2-1; perhaps TRBD2 as D (7 bases). The CDR3 sequence is 18 residues long. Looked up from germline, CDR1 is SEHNR and CDR2 is FQNEAQ (reference sequence). Trimming stripped 0 bases from V and 1 base from J, with 16 bases between.